The 16 T cell receptor beta chains in this list originate from one sample, sequenced in a study of T cell clones after liver transplantation. TCRdb's copy holds only in-frame clones and misses some; the assay was immunoSEQ multiplex PCR. Of 99,000 or so clones listed, approximately 78% were seen once; the top ten hold approximately 0.99%. This sample comprised CD4+ T cells from blood, obtained before liver transplant. The receptor set was obtained from a human donor who received a liver transplant.

The V gene is TRBV19, the J gene TRBJ2-6, with D unclear. Trimming cost V 7 bases and J 0 bases, with 13 bases left between them. The germline V gene has CDR1 LNHDA and CDR2 SQIVND (reference sequence). The CDR3 totals 16 residues. The CDR3 bases are TGTGCCAGTACGGAAACCCTACGCTCTGGGGCCAACGTCCTGACTTTC. Protein product: CASTETLRSGANVLTF.

This clone was seen a few times. The rearrangement uses TRBV13 and TRBJ2-7; TRBD2 agrees at 13 bases. This CDR3 has 16 amino acids. The V gene end was trimmed by 5 bases and the J gene end by 3 bases; junction bases not matched to a gene: 7. The germline V gene encodes CDR1 PRHDT and CDR2 FYEKMQ (reference sequence). The CDR3 loop reads CASSPSRLAGGYEQYF. CDR3 DNA: TGTGCCAGCAGCCCGTCAAGACTAGCGGGAGGCTACGAGCAGTACTTC.

This chain uses TRBV4-1 with TRBJ1-1, with 7 bases fitting TRBD1. The CDR3 extends over 16 amino acids. Per the germline V gene, CDR1 is MGHRA and CDR2 is YSYEKL. J gave up 2 bases and V 3 bases, and 9 bases lay outside the gene matches. The CDR3 is CASSHGRGTANTEAFF. CDR3 coding DNA: TGCGCCAGCAGCCACGGTCGAGGGACAGCAAACACTGAAGCTTTCTTT.

J is TRBJ2-5 and V is TRBV19; the match to TRBD2 covers 10 bases. This CDR3 has 16 amino acids. With V trimmed by 5 bases and J by 3 bases, 9 bases remained unmatched. Germline loops: CDR1 LNHDA, CDR2 SQIVND (reference sequence). The DNA of the CDR3 is TGTGCCAGTAGTCCCCTAGCGGGAGCGTTTAAAGAGACCCAGTACTTC. It translates to CASSPLAGAFKETQYF.

This clone was recorded only once. V and J are TRBV7-2 and TRBJ2-1; tentative D call: TRBD2 (6 bases). Germline lookup yields CDR1 SGHTA and CDR2 FQGNSA. V was trimmed by 5 bases and J by 2 bases, leaving 13 bases between them. The CDR3 contains 15 residues. The CDR3 reads CASSAGQVPYNEQFF. DNA for the CDR3: TGTGCCAGCAGCGCGGGGCAGGTCCCCTACAATGAGCAGTTCTTC.

This clone was seen a handful of times. The V call is TRBV5-1, the J call TRBJ2-1; 7 bases are shared with TRBD1. Losses at the gene ends were 2 bases for V and 2 bases for J; bases not matched to a gene: 7. The CDR3 runs 16 residues. CDR1 is SGHRS, CDR2 YFSETQ, per germline. CDR3 DNA: TGCGCCAGCAGCTTAGCGACAGGGATTACCTACAATGAGCAGTTCTTC. Its translation: CASSLATGITYNEQFF.

V gene TRBV6-1 combines with J gene TRBJ1-1; TRBD1 matches 7 bases. Germline values: CDR1 MNHNS, CDR2 SASEGT. CDR3 size: 14 residues. V lost 5 bases, J lost 4 bases, and 7 bases stayed unmatched. CDR3 sequence (DNA): TGTGCCAGCAGTCGACAGGGTTGGACCACTGAAGCTTTCTTT. Its translation: CASSRQGWTTEAFF.

This chain uses TRBV27 with TRBJ1-1, with D maybe TRBD1 (5 bases). Deletions cut 2 bases from V and 4 bases from J, with 11 bases between. The V gene's germline CDR1 is MNHEY and CDR2 SMNVEV (reference sequence). The CDR3 runs 14 residues. CDR3 loop: CASSLEGRSTEAFF. CDR3 nucleotides: TGTGCCAGCAGTTTAGAGGGGAGAAGCACTGAAGCTTTCTTT.

The rearrangement joins TRBV10-3 to TRBJ2-7, with D unresolved. Trimming took 0 bases from V and 4 from J, leaving 10 bases between them. CDR3 size: 14 residues. Germline V CDR1 and CDR2: ENHRY, SYGVKD. This CDR3 is CAISESKVLYEQYF. DNA of the CDR3: TGTGCCATCAGTGAGTCAAAGGTGCTGTACGAGCAGTACTTC.

The J gene is TRBJ1-1, the V gene TRBV19; TRBD1 is a possible D gene (5 bases). Germline loops: CDR1 LNHDA, CDR2 SQIVND (reference sequence). CDR3 length: 13 amino acids. Trimming stripped 2 bases from V and 7 bases from J, with 11 bases between. The CDR3, as DNA: TGTGCCAGTAGTATACTTCAGGGTATTGAAGCTTTCTTT. Its translation: CASSILQGIEAFF.

The V gene is TRBV6-5, the J gene TRBJ1-1; D uncertain. The CDR3 spans 11 residues. CDR1 is MNHEY and CDR2 is SVGAGI in the germline V gene. Trimming pared 6 bases from V and 5 bases from J, leaving 7 bases between. As DNA, the CDR3 is TGTGCCAGCAGCCGGGAAACTGAAGCTTTCTTT. Protein sequence: CASSRETEAFF.

The rearrangement links TRBV25-1 to TRBJ1-2; D is undetermined. Trimming took 0 bases from V and 2 from J, leaving 7 bases between them. CDR1 is MGHDK and CDR2 is SYGVNS in the germline V gene. The CDR3 has 14 residues. In DNA, the CDR3 is TGTGCCAGCAGTGAATATGGCGGAAACTATGGCTACACCTTC. Its protein product is CASSEYGGNYGYTF.

CDR3 sequence (DNA): TGCGCCAGCAGCCTGAGGGGGTTAGAGACCCAGTACTTC. Translated, it gives CASSLRGLETQYF. The chain links TRBV5-1 to TRBJ2-5; weak D call: TRBD1 (6 bases). Trimming left V 4 bases short and J 4 bases short, with 11 bases between. CDR3 length: 13 amino acids. Germline values: CDR1 SGHRS, CDR2 YFSETQ.

The rearrangement uses TRBV6-4 and TRBJ2-1; no firm D call. Between the trimmed V and J ends, which lost 4 bases and 9 bases, there was a span of 13 bases. CDR1 and CDR2 from the germline V gene are MRHNA and SNTAGT. The CDR3 loop spans 13 amino acids. The CDR3 region is CASSASAPGEQFF. DNA for the CDR3: TGTGCCAGCAGTGCCAGCGCCCCGGGTGAGCAGTTCTTC.

In the case of this clone: The junction departs from the called germline gene at one end, perhaps through a read error. The rearrangement joins TRBV18 to TRBJ1-5, with unresolved D. CDR1 is KGHSH and CDR2 is LQKENI in the germline V gene. The CDR3 is 13 amino acids. This CDR3 reads CTSSPESNQPQHF. In DNA form, the CDR3 reads TGTACCAGCTCACCAGAATCAAATCAGCCCCAGCATTTT.

V usage is TRBV4-3 and J usage is TRBJ1-6; D perhaps matches TRBD1 (6 bases). This CDR3 has 15 residues. Germline V gene sequence: CDR1 LGHNA, CDR2 YSLEER. Deletions cut 1 base from V and 7 bases from J, with 11 bases between. The CDR3 DNA sequence: TGCGCCAGCAGCCAAGGGACAGCTAGGAATTCACCCCTCCACTTT. Translation gives CASSQGTARNSPLHF.